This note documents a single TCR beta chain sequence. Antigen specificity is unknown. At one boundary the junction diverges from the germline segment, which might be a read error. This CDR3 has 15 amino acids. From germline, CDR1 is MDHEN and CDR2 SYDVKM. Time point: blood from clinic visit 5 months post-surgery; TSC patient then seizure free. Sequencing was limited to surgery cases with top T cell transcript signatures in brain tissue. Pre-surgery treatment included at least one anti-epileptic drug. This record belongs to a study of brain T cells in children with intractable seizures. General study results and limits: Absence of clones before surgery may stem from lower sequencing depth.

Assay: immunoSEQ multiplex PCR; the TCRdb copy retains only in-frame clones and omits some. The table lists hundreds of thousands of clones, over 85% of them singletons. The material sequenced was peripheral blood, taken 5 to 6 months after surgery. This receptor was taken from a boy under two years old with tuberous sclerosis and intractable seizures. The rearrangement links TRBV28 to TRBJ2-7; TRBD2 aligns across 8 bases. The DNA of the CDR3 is TGTGCCAGCAGTTTAACTTATACGGGGGGGGCGGAACCAAATTTC. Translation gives CASSLTYTGGAEPNF.